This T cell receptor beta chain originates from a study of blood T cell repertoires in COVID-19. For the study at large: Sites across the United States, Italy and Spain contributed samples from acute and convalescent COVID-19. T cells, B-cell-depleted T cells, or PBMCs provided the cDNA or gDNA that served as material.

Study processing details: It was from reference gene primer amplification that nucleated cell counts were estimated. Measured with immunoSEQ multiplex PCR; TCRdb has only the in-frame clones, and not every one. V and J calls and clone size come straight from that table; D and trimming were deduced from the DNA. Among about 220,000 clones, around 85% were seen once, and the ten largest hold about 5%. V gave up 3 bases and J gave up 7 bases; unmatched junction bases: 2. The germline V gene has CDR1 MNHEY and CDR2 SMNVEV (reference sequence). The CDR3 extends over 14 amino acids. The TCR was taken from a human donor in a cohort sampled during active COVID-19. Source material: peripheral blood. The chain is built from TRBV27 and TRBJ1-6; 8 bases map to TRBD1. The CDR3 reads CASSLTGDNSPLHF. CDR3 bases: TGTGCCAGCAGTTTGACAGGGGACAATTCACCCCTCCACTTT.